What follows are 18 T cell receptor beta chains derived from one specimen sequenced in a study of spatial heterogeneity in lung cancer. Time point described: sample taken at primary tumor resection. Whole RNA obtained from tumor, nontumor lung or frozen PBMC underwent sequencing without sorting. A single record per CDR3 protein comes from TCRdb applying MiXCR to the 5' RACE reads. The profile covers 4,000 to 5,000 distinct CDR3 sequences, with over 15% appearing a single time and roughly 6.3% taken by the ten largest. The material sequenced was PBMCs, taken at surgery. These receptors all come from a male donor with early-stage non-small cell lung cancer.

In this sample, this clonotype turned up many times. The chain is built from TRBV9 and TRBJ1-2; D call uncertain. The CDR3 consists of 16 residues. The germline V and J ends were trimmed by 0 bases and 0 bases, with 12 bases remaining between them. Per germline, CDR1 SGDLS and CDR2 YYNGEE. The CDR3 loop reads CASSVDGRPSNYGYTF. CDR3 nucleotide sequence: TGTGCCAGCAGCGTAGACGGCAGACCTTCTAACTATGGCTACACCTTC.

This clonotype is judged medium-sized. The chain links TRBV11-2 to TRBJ1-2; TRBD1 might be the D (5 bases). The CDR3 extends over 15 amino acids. V dropped 1 base and J dropped 7 bases, with 16 bases sitting between them. CDR1 is SGHAT, CDR2 FQNNGV, per germline. CDR3 coding DNA: TGTGCCAGCAGCTTAGTCCGGGGAAGGGGTAGTGGCTACACCTTC. Protein: CASSLVRGRGSGYTF. The variable domain in full, completed from reference TRBV11-2 and TRBJ1-2, reads EAGVAQSPRYKIIEKRQSVAFWCNPISGHATLYWYQQILGQGPKLLIQFQNNGVVDDSQLPKDRFSAERLKGVDSTLKIQPAKLEDSAVYLCASSLVRGRGSGYTFGSGTRLTVV.

The J gene is TRBJ2-3, the V gene TRBV7-2; TRBD2 aligns across 12 bases. The CDR3 length is 14 residues. CDR1 and CDR2 (germline): SGHTA, FQGNSA. The V gene end was trimmed by 3 bases and the J gene end by 15 bases; junction bases not matched to a gene: 10. CDR3 nucleotides: TGTGCCAGCAGCTTCGAGAAAGGACTAGCGGGGTTTTATTTT. This encodes CASSFEKGLAGFYF. Full variable domain (missing parts from reference TRBV7-2 and TRBJ2-3): GAGVSQSPSNKVTEKGKDVELRCDPISGHTALYWYRQSLGQGLEFLIYFQGNSAPDKSGLPSDRFSAERTGGSVSTLTIQRTQQEDSAVYLCASSFEKGLAGFYFGPGTRLTVL.

The sample holds a few counts of this clonotype. The J gene is TRBJ2-3, the V gene TRBV5-6, with D unresolved. The CDR3 length is 12 residues. Germline CDR1 is SGHDT and CDR2 is YYEEEE. The V and J ends lost 2 bases and 2 bases respectively, with 3 bases between them. CDR3 DNA sequence: TGTGCCAGCAGCTTACTCACAGATACGCAGTATTTT. It yields the protein CASSLLTDTQYF.

This clonotype was seen a few times. This sequence joins TRBV24-1 and TRBJ2-7; 13 bases match TRBD2. In germline, CDR1 is KGHDR, CDR2 SFDVKD. Trimming at V came to 5 bases and at J to 2 bases, leaving 8 bases not matched to a gene. The CDR3 length is 17 residues. DNA of the CDR3: TGTGCCACCAGTGCCCGAGAAGGGACTAGCGGGACCTACGAGCAGTACTTC. Translated, it gives CATSAREGTSGTYEQYF.

This clonotype qualifies as medium-sized. J is TRBJ1-1 and V is TRBV28; D gene ambiguous. The CDR3 has 17 amino acids. In germline, CDR1 is MDHEN, CDR2 SYDVKM. V was trimmed by 4 bases and J by 6 bases, leaving 24 bases between them. The CDR3 nucleotides are TGTGCCAGCAGTTCTCCGGGTGAAATTGTAAATAGGGCTGAAGCTTTCTTT. Its protein product is CASSSPGEIVNRAEAFF.

In this sample, this clonotype is medium-sized. The DNA for the CDR3 is TGCGCCAGCAGCCTGGTGGCGGGGGACTCCTACAATGAGCAGTTCTTC. Its protein is CASSLVAGDSYNEQFF. The chain is built from TRBV4-1 and TRBJ2-1; 7 positions match TRBD2. CDR1 MGHRA and CDR2 YSYEKL come from the germline V gene. The CDR3 runs to 16 residues. J was trimmed by 0 bases and V by 4 bases; bases with no gene match: 6.

The chain has TRBV6-5 and TRBJ2-7; 8 bases align to TRBD1. The CDR3 is 13 residues long. Germline V lookup: CDR1 MNHEY, CDR2 SVGAGI. The ends lost 6 bases at V and 7 bases at J; junction bases unmatched: 8. The DNA of the CDR3 is TGTGCCAGCAGCCGACAGGGGTCGTGGGAGCAGTACTTC. Protein sequence: CASSRQGSWEQYF.

The rearrangement joins TRBV7-2 to TRBJ2-1; D tentatively reads TRBD1 or TRBD2 (6 bases each). V was cut by 3 bases and J by 5 bases, with 17 bases left in between. Germline values: CDR1 SGHTA, CDR2 FQGNSA. This CDR3 spans 16 amino acids. CDR3 protein: CASSLGLAEGDNEQFF. For the CDR3, the DNA is TGTGCCAGCAGCTTGGGGTTAGCGGAGGGGGACAATGAGCAGTTCTTC. The complete variable domain, with remaining parts taken from reference TRBV7-2 and TRBJ2-1, reads GAGVSQSPSNKVTEKGKDVELRCDPISGHTALYWYRQSLGQGLEFLIYFQGNSAPDKSGLPSDRFSAERTGGSVSTLTIQRTQQEDSAVYLCASSLGLAEGDNEQFFGPGTRLTVL.

This clonotype is judged medium-sized (0.01 to 0.1%). CDR3 sequence reads: CASSPLGMVSTEAFF. CDR3 in DNA: TGTGCCAGCTCACCACTTGGGATGGTAAGCACTGAAGCTTTCTTT. The V call is TRBV18, the J call TRBJ1-1; no clear D. The CDR3 has 15 residues. Germline CDR1 reads KGHSH; CDR2 reads LQKENI. V was shortened by 1 base and J by 4 bases, with 13 bases between the two germline ends.

The chain joins TRBV5-5 to TRBJ1-6, with TRBD1 identical over 7 bases. The junction had 22 bases not matched to a gene; V was cut back by 3 bases and J by 7 bases. Germline-derived CDR1 and CDR2 are SGHKS and YYEKEE (reference sequence). This CDR3 is 20 amino acids long. CDR3 loop: CASSSDRDSVSLVRNSPLHF. CDR3 in DNA: TGTGCCAGCAGCTCAGACCGGGACAGCGTATCACTAGTCCGCAATTCACCCCTCCACTTT. Using reference TRBV5-5 and TRBJ1-6 for the parts outside the CDR3, the full variable domain is DAGVTQSPTHLIKTRGQQVTLRCSPISGHKSVSWYQQVLGQGPQFIFQYYEKEERGRGNFPDRFSARQFPNYSSELNVNALLLGDSALYLCASSSDRDSVSLVRNSPLHFGNGTRLTVT.

Sample share makes this clonotype medium-sized. The chain links TRBV6-4 to TRBJ2-7, with a tentative D call TRBD2 (7 bases). CDR3 length: 15 residues. In germline, CDR1 is MRHNA, CDR2 SNTAGT. Between the trimmed V and J ends, which lost 3 bases and 2 bases, there was a span of 14 bases. The CDR3 spells CASSEGAGATYEQYF. For the CDR3, the DNA is TGTGCCAGCAGTGAAGGTGCGGGGGCGACCTACGAGCAGTACTTC.

Judged by abundance, this clonotype is medium-sized. The V call is TRBV4-3, the J call TRBJ2-1, with D possibly being TRBD1 or TRBD2 (5 bases each). The CDR3 is made up of 16 amino acids. The V end lost 4 bases, the J end lost 4 bases, and 17 bases lay between the germline ends. CDR1 and CDR2 from the germline V gene are LGHNA and YSLEER. The CDR3 protein is CASSPDPGRTYNEQFF. The CDR3 DNA sequence: TGCGCCAGCAGCCCCGATCCGGGGCGGACATACAATGAGCAGTTCTTC.

This clonotype was counted at least ten times. CDR3 nucleotide sequence: TGTGCCAGCAGCTCCATGGAGACAGGGATCCACAATGAGCAGTTCTTC. Translated, it gives CASSSMETGIHNEQFF. The chain uses TRBV7-9 and TRBJ2-1; 7 nucleotides align to TRBD1. The V gene's germline CDR1 is SEHNR and CDR2 FQNEAQ (reference sequence). The CDR3 is 16 amino acids. V lost 4 bases and J lost 5; bases outside the gene matches: 11. Combining the CDR3 with reference TRBV7-9 and TRBJ2-1 gives the whole variable domain DTGVSQNPRHKITKRGQNVTFRCDPISEHNRLYWYRQTLGQGPEFLTYFQNEAQLEKSRLLSDRFSAERPKGSFSTLEIQRTEQGDSAMYLCASSSMETGIHNEQFFGPGTRLTVL.

Relative to its sample, this clonotype is medium-sized (0.01 to 0.1%). The rearrangement joins TRBV29-1 to TRBJ2-3, with D possibly matching TRBD1 (7 bases). V lost 3 bases and J lost 3, with 13 bases in between. This CDR3 has 14 residues. Per the germline V gene, CDR1 is SQVTM and CDR2 is ANQGSEA. Here the CDR3 DNA reads TGCAGCGTTGATTTGCAGGGGGGAACAGATACGCAGTATTTT. This encodes CSVDLQGGTDTQYF.

This clonotype was seen many times. The chain recombines TRBV5-1 with TRBJ1-2; 9 nucleotides line up with TRBD1. Germline trimming cut 4 bases from V and 6 bases from J; bases unmatched to any gene: 7. The CDR3 runs 14 residues. Looked up from germline, CDR1 is SGHRS and CDR2 is YFSETQ. This CDR3 reads CASSKTDRGDGYTF. CDR3 nucleotide sequence: TGCGCCAGCAGCAAAACGGACAGGGGAGATGGCTACACCTTC. Drawing the rest from reference TRBV5-1 and TRBJ1-2, the complete variable domain is KAGVTQTPRYLIKTRGQQVTLSCSPISGHRSVSWYQQTPGQGLQFLFEYFSETQRNKGNFPGRFSGRQFSNSRSEMNVSTLELGDSALYLCASSKTDRGDGYTFGSGTRLTVV.

Within the sample, this clonotype is medium-sized (0.01 to 0.1%). The junction shows a germline mismatch at one end, possibly a read error. The genes are TRBV10-3 and TRBJ2-1; 13 nucleotides line up with TRBD2. Germline V CDR1 and CDR2: ENHRY, SYGVKD. CDR3 length: 17 residues. DNA of the CDR3: TGTGCCATCAGTGACTATTCTCGGACTAGCGGGGGTACGTTTGGGAGCTTC. As protein: CAISDYSRTSGGTFGSF.

This clonotype is labeled as medium-sized. V is TRBV9 and J is TRBJ2-3; 7 positions match TRBD2. This CDR3 spans 16 amino acids. CDR1 and CDR2 (germline): SGDLS, YYNGEE. The V segment lost 4 bases and the J segment 1 base; nucleotides outside the gene matches: 9. CDR3 nucleotide sequence: TGTGCCAGCAGCCCCACAGCGGGGAGTCGCACAGATACGCAGTATTTT. Translation gives CASSPTAGSRTDTQYF. The complete variable domain, with remaining parts taken from reference TRBV9 and TRBJ2-3, reads DSGVTQTPKHLITATGQRVTLRCSPRSGDLSVYWYQQSLDQGLQFLIQYYNGEERAKGNILERFSAQQFPDLHSELNLSSLELGDSALYFCASSPTAGSRTDTQYFGPGTRLTVL.